These 9 T cell receptor beta chains were all obtained from the same sample, sequenced in a study of PD-1 blockade in classical Hodgkin lymphoma. Relapse after autologous stem cell transplantation occurred in every patient, and brentuximab vedotin exposure varied. TCRdb's table, derived via immunoSEQ multiplex PCR, lists solely in-frame clones and lacks some. Counted here are tens of thousands of clones, under 70% occurring once; the ten biggest clones make up about 16%. Sequencing used peripheral blood mononuclear cells (PBMCs), obtained before the second cycle of nivolumab. All receptors derive from a human donor with classical Hodgkin lymphoma.

This clone appeared a single time. V usage is TRBV7-2 and J usage is TRBJ1-2; D remains unclear. Germline V gives CDR1 SGHTA, CDR2 FQGNSA. The length of the CDR3 is 11 residues. Between the trimmed V and J ends, which lost 6 bases and 5 bases, there was a span of 7 bases. The DNA of the CDR3 is TGTGCCAGCAGGGTGGGGTATGGCTACACCTTC. This codes for CASRVGYGYTF.

The rearrangement joins TRBV9 to TRBJ2-1; possible D gene TRBD2, 6 bases. With 0 bases removed from V and 7 bases from J, the gap between germline ends came to 17 bases. Germline lookup yields CDR1 SGDLS and CDR2 YYNGEE. This CDR3 is 16 amino acids long. In DNA form, the CDR3 reads TGTGCCAGCAGCGTAGCCCCGGGAACCCGGGGGAATGAGCAGTTCTTC. Amino acid sequence: CASSVAPGTRGNEQFF.

This chain joins TRBV20-1 and TRBJ1-1; no definite D call. The CDR3 consists of 10 residues. Trimming pared 3 bases from V and 5 bases from J, leaving 4 bases between. CDR1 is DFQATT, CDR2 SNEGSKA, per germline (reference sequence). In nucleotides, the CDR3 is TGCAGTGCTAGCCGAACTGAAGCTTTCTTT. As protein: CSASRTEAFF.

The chain is built from TRBV5-1 and TRBJ2-5, with D possibly being TRBD2 (5 bases). Germline V CDR1 and CDR2: SGHRS, YFSETQ. Trimming left V 4 bases short and J 3 bases short, with 10 bases between. CDR3 length: 13 residues. The CDR3 DNA sequence: TGCGCCAGCAGCCTTGAGGGAAAAGAGACCCAGTACTTC. This sequence encodes CASSLEGKETQYF.

The gene calls are TRBV28 and TRBJ2-5, with D possibly being TRBD1 (5 bases). Germline CDR1 is MDHEN and CDR2 is SYDVKM. Between the trimmed V and J ends, which lost 4 bases and 4 bases, there was a span of 16 bases. The CDR3 runs 15 residues. The CDR3 coding sequence is TGTGCCAGCAGTTCAGTACAGGCCCCCCGAGAGACCCAGTACTTC. Translating it yields CASSSVQAPRETQYF.

V usage is TRBV27 and J usage is TRBJ2-5, with no clear D. Trimming pared 5 bases from V and 5 bases from J, leaving 12 bases between. Germline V gene data show CDR1 as MNHEY and CDR2 as SMNVEV (reference sequence). The CDR3 is 13 residues long. The DNA for the CDR3 is TGTGCCAGCAGTAGACACCCAACGGAGACCCAGTACTTC. It encodes CASSRHPTETQYF.

This clone was observed a handful of times. This CDR3 is CASSSLTGYEQYF. The CDR3, as DNA: TGTGCCAGCAGCTCCCTGACAGGCTACGAGCAGTACTTC. The chain recombines TRBV5-6 with TRBJ2-7; the D gene is possibly TRBD1 (6 bases). V was pared by 3 bases and J by 3 bases, with 10 bases between. The CDR3 length is 13 residues. Germline CDR1 reads SGHDT; CDR2 reads YYEEEE.

This clone was counted between two and nine times. This sequence joins TRBV2 and TRBJ1-5; no reliable D call. Germline lookup yields CDR1 SNHLY and CDR2 FYNNEI. CDR3 size: 15 residues. V lost 1 base to trimming and J lost 6 bases, with 13 bases between them. The CDR3 here is CASSEGWLGSQPQHF. DNA for the CDR3: TGTGCCAGCAGTGAAGGATGGCTAGGGAGTCAGCCCCAGCATTTT.

The chain combines TRBV5-3 with TRBJ2-6; 10 nucleotides match TRBD1. TRBV5-3 has ORF status, its function being uncertain. The CDR3 is 15 residues long. Germline trimming cut 8 bases from V and 1 base from J; bases unmatched to any gene: 3. This CDR3 is CASGTGVSGANVLTF. DNA of the CDR3: TGTGCCAGCGGGACAGGGGTATCTGGGGCCAACGTCCTGACTTTC.